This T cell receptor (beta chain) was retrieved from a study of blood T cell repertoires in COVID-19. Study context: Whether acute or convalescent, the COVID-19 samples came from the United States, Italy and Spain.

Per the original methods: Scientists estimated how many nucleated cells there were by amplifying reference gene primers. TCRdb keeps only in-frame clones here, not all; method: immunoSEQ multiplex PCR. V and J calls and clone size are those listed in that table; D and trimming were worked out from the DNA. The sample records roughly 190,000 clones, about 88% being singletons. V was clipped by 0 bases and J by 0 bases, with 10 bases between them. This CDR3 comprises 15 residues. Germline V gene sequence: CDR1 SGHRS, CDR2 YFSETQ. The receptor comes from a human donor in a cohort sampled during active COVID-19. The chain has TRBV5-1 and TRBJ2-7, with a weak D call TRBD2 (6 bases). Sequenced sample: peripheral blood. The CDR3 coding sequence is TGCGCCAGCAGCTTGGGTAGCGGACCCTCCTACGAGCAGTACTTC. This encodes CASSLGSGPSYEQYF.